The rows below give T cell receptor beta chains drawn from one sample of a study of cytomegalovirus exposure and HLA in healthy donors. Produced via immunoSEQ multiplex PCR; TCRdb's table is partial and in-frame only. The profile shows approximately 110,000 clones, roughly 70% of them singletons. The sequenced sample was PBMCs. These TCRs come from a man aged 40-50 years in good health and CMV-seropositive. Each CDR3 is given with its conserved first and last residue. Each record gives: J gene, clone size, V gene, CDR3 protein. Some rows mark clone size as missing; the rest say once, few, many or name a class of expanded clone.

>TRBJ2-1|few|TRBV11-2
CASSAGTSDTNEQFF
>TRBJ1-4|-|TRBV15
CATSRPGARKLFF
>TRBJ2-2|once|TRBV6-4
CASKGLAGNTGELFF
>TRBJ2-3|few|TRBV28
CASTERGAGDPIQYF
>TRBJ2-5|few|TRBV5-6
CASSDRDTEETQYF
>TRBJ2-3|-|TRBV19
CASSSFSGSADTQYF
>TRBJ1-1|-|TRBV30
CAWSAGREAFF
>TRBJ1-5|once|TRBV6-1
CASSAQGGVHQPQHF
>TRBJ2-7|few|TRBV30
CAWRPGPGEQYF
>TRBJ1-5|few|TRBV11-2
CASSLRPGVSNQPQHF
>TRBJ2-3|-|TRBV5-1
CASSILTWSPDTQYF
>TRBJ2-2|-|TRBV5-1
CASSLHSNTGELFF
>TRBJ2-5|-|TRBV5-1
CASSLGDRRGGETQYF
>TRBJ2-1|-|TRBV5-1
CASSPGTSGRNEQFF
>TRBJ1-1|-|TRBV11-2
CASSMDTGMNTEAFF
>TRBJ2-3|-|TRBV29-1
CSVEGTGGQYF
>TRBJ2-3|once|TRBV7-8
CASTLPGGDRTDTQYF
>TRBJ2-5|-|TRBV2
CAGGQQETQYF
>TRBJ2-3|-|TRBV4-2
CASSQDVQGVGLDTDTQYF
>TRBJ2-2|-|TRBV6-5
CASSRDWSGELFF
>TRBJ2-7|-|TRBV10-3
CAISDGTRRDEQYF
>TRBJ1-1|-|TRBV5-1
CASSLGTGGTTEAFF
>TRBJ2-1|once|TRBV7-3
CASSPPLNNEQFF
>TRBJ2-1|-|TRBV7-2
CASSPGLAAYNEQFF